This TCR beta chain was sequenced in a study of identical twins. The CDR3 has 15 residues. Germline CDR1 is MNHNS and CDR2 is SASEGT. V was trimmed by 6 bases and J by 0 bases, leaving 15 bases between them. This clonotype has just a few counts. Using its own MiXCR run on the 5' RACE reads, TCRdb lists one record per CDR3 protein. The sample shows some 500,000 distinct CDR3 sequences, more than 9% of them seen only once. Another study also made use of these data, one on yellow fever vaccine responses in identical twins.

This receptor was identified in a young woman in good health. This sequence joins TRBV6-1 and TRBJ2-7; maybe TRBD2 (5 bases). The sample consisted of PBMCs. In nucleotides, the CDR3 is TGTGCCAGCAGGGACGGGGTTTTAAACTCCTACGAGCAGTACTTC. The encoded protein is CASRDGVLNSYEQYF.